Presented here are 11 T cell receptor beta chains from one specimen sequenced in a study of technical replicates of blood from several donors. Clones were read by immunoSEQ multiplex PCR, and TCRdb kept only the in-frame ones, dropping some. The table lists 60,000 to 80,000 clones, 91% of them singletons. Sequencing used PBMCs. These receptors came from a human donor in good health. Some clones in this sample may be carry-over from other donors' samples.

This clone appeared a single time. This chain links TRBV2 with TRBJ2-7; D is possibly TRBD1 (7 bases). The CDR3 has 14 residues. CDR1 SNHLY and CDR2 FYNNEI come from the germline V gene. V gave up 2 bases and J gave up 6 bases, with 14 bases separating them. CDR3 nucleotide sequence: TGTGCCAGCAGTGAACAGGGGGGCACTGGCGAGCAGTACTTC. It is translated as CASSEQGGTGEQYF.

This rearrangement joins TRBV29-1 to TRBJ2-2; the match to TRBD2 covers 14 bases. With 6 bases clipped from V and 5 bases from J, the junction kept 11 bases outside the gene matches. Germline CDR1 and CDR2: SQVTM and ANQGSEA. The CDR3 contains 17 residues. CDR3 coding DNA: TGCAGCGTGCCCGAAGGACTAGCGGGGGGTAGTACCGGGGAGCTGTTTTTT. This gives the protein CSVPEGLAGGSTGELFF.

This clone was seen once. The chain uses TRBV18 and TRBJ2-7, with D maybe TRBD1 (5 bases). This CDR3 contains 11 residues. Germline V gene sequence: CDR1 KGHSH, CDR2 LQKENI. V shed 4 bases and J shed 4 bases, with 5 bases lying between them. Here the CDR3 reads CASSQGYEQYF. DNA of the CDR3: TGTGCCAGCTCACAGGGGTACGAGCAGTACTTC.

The gene calls are TRBV5-8 and TRBJ2-1; TRBD2 matches 12 bases. V shed 2 bases and J 6 bases; nucleotides not matched to a gene: 3. The CDR3 extends over 15 amino acids. In germline, CDR1 is SGHTS, CDR2 YDEGEE. CDR3 bases: TGTGCCAGCAGCTTAGGGACTAGCGGGTTCAATGAGCAGTTCTTC. The encoded protein is CASSLGTSGFNEQFF.

This clone was detected once. The chain uses TRBV7-9 and TRBJ1-1; D is possibly TRBD1 (6 bases). Germline CDR1 is SEHNR and CDR2 is FQNEAQ (reference sequence). CDR3 length: 17 residues. V dropped 1 base and J dropped 8 bases, with 23 bases sitting between them. The CDR3 protein is CASSLGFGGQRKIEAFF. The CDR3 nucleotides read TGTGCCAGCAGCTTAGGATTCGGTGGACAGAGGAAAATAGAAGCTTTCTTT.

V usage is TRBV10-3 and J usage is TRBJ2-2; 7 bases fit TRBD1. With V trimmed by 11 bases and J by 5 bases, 8 bases remained unmatched. Germline CDR1 is ENHRY and CDR2 is SYGVKD. The CDR3 consists of 13 residues. The CDR3 nucleotides read TGTGCCTCCTCCGACAGGGAAACCGGGGAGCTGTTTTTT. Protein product: CASSDRETGELFF.

The chain joins TRBV27 to TRBJ2-6; tentatively, D is TRBD2 (5 bases). The CDR3 contains 16 residues. Germline values: CDR1 MNHEY, CDR2 SMNVEV (reference sequence). Trimming took off 3 bases at V and 3 bases at J, with 12 bases between the two ends. CDR3 sequence: CASSLRDGFGANVLTF. The CDR3 coding sequence is TGTGCCAGCAGTTTGAGGGATGGGTTTGGGGCCAACGTCCTGACTTTC.

The chain combines TRBV7-2 with TRBJ2-7; TRBD2 might be the D (6 bases). Germline V CDR1 and CDR2: SGHTA, FQGNSA. The CDR3 extends over 14 amino acids. Trimming left V 3 bases short and J 2 bases short, with 11 bases between. The CDR3 loop reads CASSLGDSPYEQYF. CDR3 bases: TGTGCCAGCAGCTTGGGGGACTCCCCCTACGAGCAGTACTTC.

The chain links TRBV10-3 to TRBJ1-1; D remains unclear. V shed 7 bases and J shed 4 bases, with 7 bases lying between them. Germline lookup yields CDR1 ENHRY and CDR2 SYGVKD. The CDR3 covers 11 residues. CDR3 nucleotides: TGTGCCATCAAAGCCGGCACTGAAGCTTTCTTT. Amino acids: CAIKAGTEAFF.

The chain couples TRBV12-5 to TRBJ1-2; 7 positions match TRBD1. After removal of 1 base from V and 6 bases from J, the junction contained 5 bases not matched to a gene. The CDR3 contains 14 residues. Germline assignment: CDR1 LGHNT and CDR2 FRNRAP. The CDR3 here is CASGLGAGGNGYTF. Written as DNA, the CDR3 is TGTGCTAGTGGTTTGGGGGCAGGGGGGAATGGCTACACCTTC.

The chain uses TRBV2 and TRBJ2-3, with TRBD2 matching over 16 bases. J gave up 3 bases and V 11 bases, and 5 bases lay outside the gene matches. The CDR3 runs to 15 residues. Germline V gene sequence: CDR1 SNHLY, CDR2 FYNNEI. The CDR3 bases are TGTGCCGGAGGGACTAGCGGGAGGGGAACAGATACGCAGTATTTT. Its protein product is CAGGTSGRGTDTQYF.